The clone carrying this T cell receptor beta chain was seen a single time. The PCR employed 60 Vbeta primers together with 13 Jbeta primers. Clones were read by immunoSEQ multiplex PCR, and TCRdb kept only the in-frame ones, dropping some. The repertoire includes 220,000 or so clones, about 81% of them detected once, and less than 3% sits in the top ten. Germline assignment: CDR1 MNHEY and CDR2 SMNVEV (reference sequence). Trimming removed 5 bases from V and 3 bases from J, with 17 bases in between. The CDR3 sequence is 15 residues long. The sample comes from a study of cytomegalovirus exposure and HLA in healthy donors.

The specimen sequenced was PBMCs. This clonotype was sampled from a middle-aged woman in good health and CMV-seronegative. The gene calls are TRBV27 and TRBJ2-7, with a weak D call TRBD2 (6 bases). This CDR3 is CASSLLGGPHYEQYF. The CDR3 DNA reads TGTGCCAGCAGTCTGCTGGGGGGACCGCACTACGAGCAGTACTTC.